This T cell receptor beta chain was recorded in a study of cytomegalovirus exposure and HLA in healthy donors. CDR1 is SGHDN and CDR2 is FVKESK in the germline V gene. The CDR3 contains 15 residues. V lost 4 bases and J lost 2, with 12 bases in between. Data came from immunoSEQ multiplex PCR; TCRdb stores just in-frame clones and leaves some out. This repertoire shows about 160,000 clones, 86% found once; its top ten account for 4.5% to 7%. Study-level results: Listed as cytomegalovirus-associated were 150 to 200 TCR beta chains. Under in vitro conditions, a few CMV-associated chains were confirmed as specific for CMV antigens. Most sequenced TCRs were rare (though some public TCRs occurred in many donors).

Points on this clone: Its target is not known.

This chain connects TRBV14 to TRBJ2-1; D unresolved. Sequenced sample: PBMCs. The TCR sequence derives from a woman aged 25 to 39 in good health and CMV-seronegative. In DNA, the CDR3 is TGTGCCAGCAGCCCTTCGGGTAGGGCCTACAATGAGCAGTTCTTC. Translated: CASSPSGRAYNEQFF.